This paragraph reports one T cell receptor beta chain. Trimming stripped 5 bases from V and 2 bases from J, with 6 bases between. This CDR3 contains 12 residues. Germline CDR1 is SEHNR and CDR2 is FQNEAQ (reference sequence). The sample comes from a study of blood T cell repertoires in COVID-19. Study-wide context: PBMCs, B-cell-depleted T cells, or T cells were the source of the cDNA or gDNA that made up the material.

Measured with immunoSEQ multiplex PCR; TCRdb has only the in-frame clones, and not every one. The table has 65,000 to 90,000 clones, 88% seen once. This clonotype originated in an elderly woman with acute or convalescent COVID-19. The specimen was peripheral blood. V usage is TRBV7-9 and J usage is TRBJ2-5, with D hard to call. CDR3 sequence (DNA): TGTGCCAGCAGCCCACTTCAAGAGACCCAGTACTTC. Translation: CASSPLQETQYF.